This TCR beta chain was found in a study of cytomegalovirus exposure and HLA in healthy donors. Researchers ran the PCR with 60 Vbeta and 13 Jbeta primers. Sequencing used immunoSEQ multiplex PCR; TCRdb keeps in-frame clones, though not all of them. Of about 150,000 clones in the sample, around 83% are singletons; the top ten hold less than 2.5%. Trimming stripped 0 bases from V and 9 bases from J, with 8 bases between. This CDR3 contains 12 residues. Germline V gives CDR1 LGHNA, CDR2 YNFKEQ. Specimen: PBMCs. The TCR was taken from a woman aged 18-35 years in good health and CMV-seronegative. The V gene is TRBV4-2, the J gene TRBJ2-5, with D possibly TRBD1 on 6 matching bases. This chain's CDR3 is CASSQEGGPQYF. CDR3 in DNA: TGTGCCAGCAGCCAAGAAGGGGGTCCCCAGTACTTC.